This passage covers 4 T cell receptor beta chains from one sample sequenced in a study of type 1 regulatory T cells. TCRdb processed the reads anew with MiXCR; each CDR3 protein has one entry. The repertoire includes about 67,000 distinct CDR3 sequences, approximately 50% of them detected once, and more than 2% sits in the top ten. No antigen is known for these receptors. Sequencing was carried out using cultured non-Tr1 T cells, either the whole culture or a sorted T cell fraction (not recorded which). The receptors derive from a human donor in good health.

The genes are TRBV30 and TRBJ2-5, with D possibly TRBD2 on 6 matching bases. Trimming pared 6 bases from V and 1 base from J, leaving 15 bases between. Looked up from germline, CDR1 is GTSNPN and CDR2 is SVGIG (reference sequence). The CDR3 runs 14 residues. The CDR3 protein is CACSGGVGQETQYF. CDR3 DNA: TGTGCCTGTTCCGGAGGGGTGGGCCAAGAGACCCAGTACTTC.

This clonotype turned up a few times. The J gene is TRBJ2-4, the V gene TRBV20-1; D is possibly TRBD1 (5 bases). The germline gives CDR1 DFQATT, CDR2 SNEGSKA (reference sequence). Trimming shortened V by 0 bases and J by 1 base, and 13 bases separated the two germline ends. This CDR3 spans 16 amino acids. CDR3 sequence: CSARDRRAFAKNIQYF. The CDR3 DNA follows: TGCAGTGCTAGAGATCGCAGGGCCTTCGCCAAAAACATTCAGTACTTC.

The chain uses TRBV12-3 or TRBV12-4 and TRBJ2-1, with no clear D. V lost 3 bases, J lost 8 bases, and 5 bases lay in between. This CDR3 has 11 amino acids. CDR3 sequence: CASSFLDEQFF. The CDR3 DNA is TGTGCCAGCAGTTTTTTGGATGAGCAGTTCTTC.

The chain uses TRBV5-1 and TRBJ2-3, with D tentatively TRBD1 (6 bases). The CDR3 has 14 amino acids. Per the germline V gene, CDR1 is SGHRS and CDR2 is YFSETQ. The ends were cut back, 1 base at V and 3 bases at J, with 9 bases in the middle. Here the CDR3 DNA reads TGCGCCAGCAGCTTGACAGGGATGACAGATACGCAGTATTTT. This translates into CASSLTGMTDTQYF.